A single sample gave rise to the 23 T cell receptor beta chains below, sequenced in a study of T cell changes during pregnancy in multiple sclerosis. Method: immunoSEQ multiplex PCR; TCRdb's copy keeps in-frame clones and lacks some. The data show approximately 23,000 clones, about 89% seen once. The sequencing used CD8+ T cells from peripheral blood mononuclear cells, collected in the first trimester of pregnancy. Receptors were obtained from a female donor with multiple sclerosis, enrolled in a pregnancy study.

V and J are TRBV27 and TRBJ1-2; 8 bases agree with TRBD1. J gave up 7 bases and V 2 bases, and 9 bases lay outside the gene matches. Germline V gene data show CDR1 as MNHEY and CDR2 as SMNVEV (reference sequence). CDR3 length: 15 residues. For the CDR3, the DNA is TGTGCCAGCAGTTTAAACCGCAGGGGGCCTCCTGGCTACACCTTC. Protein sequence: CASSLNRRGPPGYTF.

This clone was counted between two and nine times. The CDR3 spells CASSDWTSGTYNEQFF. CDR3 nucleotide sequence: TGTGCCAGCAGCGATTGGACTAGCGGGACCTACAATGAGCAGTTCTTC. The chain recombines TRBV9 with TRBJ2-1, with 12 bases lining up with TRBD2. CDR1 is SGDLS and CDR2 is YYNGEE in the germline V gene. The junction had 3 bases not matched to a gene; V was cut back by 3 bases and J by 2 bases. This CDR3 is built from 16 residues. The whole variable domain, filled in from reference TRBV9 and TRBJ2-1, reads DSGVTQTPKHLITATGQRVTLRCSPRSGDLSVYWYQQSLDQGLQFLIQYYNGEERAKGNILERFSAQQFPDLHSELNLSSLELGDSALYFCASSDWTSGTYNEQFFGPGTRLTVL.

The genes are TRBV11-3 and TRBJ2-1; 9 positions agree with TRBD2. The CDR3 runs to 15 residues. The trim removed 8 bases at V and 1 base at J, leaving 6 bases unmatched. The germline CDR1 and CDR2 sequences are SGHNT and YENEEA. The CDR3 DNA sequence: TGTGCCAGCCATAGCGGGAGATCGTCCTACAATGAGCAGTTCTTC. Translation gives CASHSGRSSYNEQFF.

The chain employs TRBV6-5 and TRBJ2-7, with D unresolved. Trimming removed 3 bases at V and 1 base at J, with 7 bases between. From germline, CDR1 is MNHEY and CDR2 SVGAGI. CDR3 length equals 13 residues. The CDR3 DNA reads TGTGCCAGCAGTTATTCACTGTCCTACGAGCAGTACTTC. Protein sequence: CASSYSLSYEQYF.

The rearrangement uses TRBV6-1 and TRBJ2-7; weak D call: TRBD2 (6 bases). The V gene lost 2 bases and the J gene lost 7 bases, with 18 bases spanning the gap. The CDR3 runs to 15 residues. Germline assignment: CDR1 MNHNS and CDR2 SASEGT. The CDR3 sequence is CASSESGGMGIEQYF. CDR3 DNA sequence: TGTGCCAGCAGTGAAAGCGGCGGGATGGGTATTGAGCAGTACTTC.

The J gene is TRBJ1-1, the V gene TRBV5-1, with 7 bases aligning to TRBD1. This CDR3 has 15 amino acids. Trimming took 4 bases from V and 1 from J; bases not matched to a gene: 7. The germline CDR1 and CDR2 sequences are SGHRS and YFSETQ. The CDR3 region has the DNA TGCGCCAGCAGCCGGTGGACAGGCCGGAACACTGAAGCTTTCTTT. Translation gives CASSRWTGRNTEAFF.

The genes are TRBV29-1 and TRBJ2-3; 13 nucleotides align to TRBD2. The ends lost 4 bases at V and 4 bases at J; junction bases unmatched: 2. Looked up from germline, CDR1 is SQVTM and CDR2 is ANQGSEA. The CDR3 totals 14 residues. In nucleotides, the CDR3 is TGCAGCGTTGGACTAGCGGGAGGCTCAGATACGCAGTATTTT. It codes for CSVGLAGGSDTQYF.

The chain recombines TRBV6-1 with TRBJ2-7; 8 bases are a match to TRBD2. The CDR3 extends over 14 amino acids. J was trimmed by 4 bases and V by 4 bases; bases with no gene match: 6. The germline gives CDR1 MNHNS, CDR2 SASEGT. The CDR3 nucleotides read TGTGCCAGCAGTGCGGGGGGGGGCTCGTACGAGCAGTACTTC. Its protein is CASSAGGGSYEQYF.

The gene calls are TRBV4-3 and TRBJ2-7; 8 nucleotides agree with TRBD1. CDR1 is LGHNA and CDR2 is YSLEER in the germline V gene. The CDR3 sequence is 15 residues long. Germline trimming cut 1 base from V and 1 base from J; bases unmatched to any gene: 3. The CDR3 sequence: CASSQVWTGSYEQYF. DNA for the CDR3: TGCGCCAGCAGCCAAGTCTGGACAGGGTCCTACGAGCAGTACTTC.

This clone was seen a handful of times. The chain recombines TRBV4-1 with TRBJ2-3; 13 bases are shared with TRBD2. This CDR3 spans 19 amino acids. Losses at the gene ends were 6 bases for V and 1 base for J; bases not matched to a gene: 13. The V gene's germline CDR1 is MGHRA and CDR2 YSYEKL. For the CDR3, the DNA is TGCGCCAGCAGTTCTAGAGGACTAGCGGGAGAAGAAGGCACAGATACGCAGTATTTT. Its protein is CASSSRGLAGEEGTDTQYF.

The chain employs TRBV19 and TRBJ1-1; D ambiguous. V was cut by 2 bases and J by 3 bases, with 10 bases left in between. This CDR3 spans 14 amino acids. The germline CDR1 and CDR2 sequences are LNHDA and SQIVND (reference sequence). Here the CDR3 DNA reads TGTGCCAGTAGTATATCGGAGCTACACACTGAAGCTTTCTTT. It yields the protein CASSISELHTEAFF.

This chain connects TRBV9 to TRBJ2-1, with 7 bases matching TRBD1. The J segment lost 2 bases and the V segment lost 2 bases, leaving 7 bases of the junction unmatched. CDR1 is SGDLS, CDR2 YYNGEE, per germline. This CDR3 spans 16 amino acids. This chain's CDR3 is CASSVSGTATYNEQFF. CDR3 nucleotide sequence: TGTGCCAGCAGCGTTTCCGGGACAGCGACCTACAATGAGCAGTTCTTC.

The CDR3 nucleotides are TGCGCCAGCAGCCAATACGGGATGGACCCAGATACGCAGTATTTT. Translating gives CASSQYGMDPDTQYF. The rearrangement uses TRBV4-3 and TRBJ2-3; tentatively, D is TRBD2 (5 bases). CDR3 length: 15 amino acids. Germline CDR1 and CDR2: LGHNA and YSLEER. V was pared by 2 bases and J by 4 bases, with 13 bases between.

The rearrangement links TRBV11-2 to TRBJ2-3; 9 bases match TRBD2. The CDR3 is made up of 16 amino acids. V gave up 8 bases and J gave up 2 bases; unmatched junction bases: 11. The V gene's germline CDR1 is SGHAT and CDR2 FQNNGV. CDR3 loop: CASRRVAGAITDTQYF. DNA for the CDR3: TGTGCCAGCCGCCGTGTAGCGGGAGCTATCACAGATACGCAGTATTTT.

The rearrangement links TRBV9 to TRBJ2-1, with 10 bases that match TRBD2. Germline assignment: CDR1 SGDLS and CDR2 YYNGEE. After removal of 4 bases from V and 4 bases from J, the junction contained 8 bases not matched to a gene. The CDR3 is 16 amino acids. Written as DNA, the CDR3 is TGTGCCAGCAGCCCCCCTAGCGGGAGCAGGTACAATGAGCAGTTCTTC. Translating gives CASSPPSGSRYNEQFF.

The chain uses TRBV19 and TRBJ1-1; D perhaps matches TRBD1 (6 bases). Germline CDR1 and CDR2: LNHDA and SQIVND (reference sequence). Trimming cost V 6 bases and J 4 bases, with 9 bases left between them. The CDR3 has 12 residues. Here the CDR3 reads CASRQGFTEAFF. As DNA, the CDR3 is TGTGCCAGTAGACAGGGTTTCACTGAAGCTTTCTTT.

This chain joins TRBV5-8 and TRBJ2-3; 12 bases agree with TRBD2. The CDR3 consists of 15 residues. Germline V lookup: CDR1 SGHTS, CDR2 YDEGEE. Trimming removed 4 bases from V and 3 bases from J; junction bases left unmatched: 3. The CDR3 region is CASSQGTSGTDTQYF. The DNA for the CDR3 is TGTGCCAGCAGCCAAGGGACTAGCGGGACAGATACGCAGTATTTT.

The chain couples TRBV14 to TRBJ2-1; 10 bases map to TRBD2. Germline lookup yields CDR1 SGHDN and CDR2 FVKESK. The CDR3 has 16 amino acids. Losses at the gene ends were 0 bases for V and 7 bases for J; bases not matched to a gene: 6. In DNA, the CDR3 is TGTGCCAGCAGCCAAGATATAGCGGGAGGAACAAATGAGCAGTTCTTC. This encodes CASSQDIAGGTNEQFF.

The V and J genes are TRBV7-2 and TRBJ2-7; D is uncertain. The V gene lost 1 base and the J gene lost 9 bases, with 13 bases spanning the gap. This CDR3 is 13 amino acids long. Germline CDR1 SGHTA, CDR2 FQGNSA. The CDR3 coding sequence is TGTGCCAGCAGCTTAGGCACAGTGGTGTGGCAGTACTTC. Its translation: CASSLGTVVWQYF. Using reference TRBV7-2 and TRBJ2-7 for the parts outside the CDR3, the full variable domain is GAGVSQSPSNKVTEKGKDVELRCDPISGHTALYWYRQSLGQGLEFLIYFQGNSAPDKSGLPSDRFSAERTGGSVSTLTIQRTQQEDSAVYLCASSLGTVVWQYFGPGTRLTVT.

For the CDR3, the DNA is TGTGCCAACGAGGGACACTACTACGAGCAGTACTTC. The encoded protein is CANEGHYYEQYF. The chain carries TRBV21-1 and TRBJ2-7; no DNA check was done on the table's D call, TRBD1. TRBV21-1 is tagged as a pseudogene. This CDR3 region has 12 residues.

The chain employs TRBV13 and TRBJ2-1, with a possible D match to TRBD1 (6 bases). CDR1 and CDR2 (germline): PRHDT, FYEKMQ (reference sequence). The CDR3 runs 14 residues. Trimming stripped 1 base from V and 2 bases from J, with 6 bases between. CDR3 sequence: CASSLAGAYNEQFF. CDR3 nucleotides: TGTGCCAGCAGCTTAGCAGGGGCCTACAATGAGCAGTTCTTC.

The chain links TRBV4-3 to TRBJ2-1, with 9 nucleotides matching TRBD2. The CDR3 spans 15 residues. V lost 0 bases to trimming and J lost 9 bases; unmatched junction nucleotides: 6. The germline V gene encodes CDR1 LGHNA and CDR2 YSLEER. This CDR3 reads CASSQEVLAGSEQFF. CDR3 DNA sequence: TGCGCCAGCAGCCAAGAGGTGCTAGCGGGATCTGAGCAGTTCTTC.

This chain connects TRBV4-3 to TRBJ2-1; 7 nucleotides align to TRBD2. Germline CDR1 and CDR2: LGHNA and YSLEER. The V gene end was trimmed by 6 bases and the J gene end by 2 bases; junction bases not matched to a gene: 7. The CDR3 contains 15 residues. CDR3 sequence: CASSYREAPYNEQFF. In DNA, the CDR3 is TGCGCCAGCAGTTATCGGGAGGCCCCCTACAATGAGCAGTTCTTC.